This T cell receptor beta chain emerged from a study of OX40 agonist ivuxolimab in advanced cancers. Overall study findings and caveats: Those patients achieving a partial response at 0.1-3.0 mg/kg showed among the lowest clonal expansion. Dose levels from 0.1 to 3.0 mg/kg saw CD4+ and CD8+ blood T cells expand clonally by week 6. In CD8+ T cells, expanded clones were on average more numerous than in CD4+.

A note on this clone: Its antigen is unknown.

The CDR3 runs to 14 residues. Germline assignment: CDR1 MNHNY and CDR2 SVGAGI (reference sequence). V was trimmed by 6 bases and J by 5 bases, leaving 16 bases between them. The assay was immunoSEQ multiplex PCR, and TCRdb's table has in-frame clones only and misses some. Of 150,000 to 190,000 clones listed, roughly 94% are singletons. This rearrangement joins TRBV6-6 to TRBJ1-1; D is ambiguous. The sample in question was CD4+ or CD8+ T cells sorted from blood, obtained in a trial of the OX40 agonist ivuxolimab. The receptor comes from an adult with an advanced solid tumor such as melanoma, head and neck, liver or kidney cancer. This CDR3 reads CASSRFILSTEAFF. The DNA of the CDR3 is TGTGCCAGCAGCCGTTTCATCCTATCTACTGAAGCTTTCTTT.